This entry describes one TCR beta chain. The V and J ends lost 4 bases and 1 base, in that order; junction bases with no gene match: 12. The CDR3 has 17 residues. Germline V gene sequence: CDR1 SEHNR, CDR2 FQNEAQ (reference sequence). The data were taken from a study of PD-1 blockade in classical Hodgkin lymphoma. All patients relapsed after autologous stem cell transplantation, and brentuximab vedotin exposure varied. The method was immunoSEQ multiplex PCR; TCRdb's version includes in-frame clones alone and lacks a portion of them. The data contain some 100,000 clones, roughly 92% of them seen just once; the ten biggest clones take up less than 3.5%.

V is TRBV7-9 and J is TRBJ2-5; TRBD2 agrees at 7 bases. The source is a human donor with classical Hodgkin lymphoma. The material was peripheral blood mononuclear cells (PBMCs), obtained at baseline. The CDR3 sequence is CASSSQGGGEGQETQYF. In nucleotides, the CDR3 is TGTGCCAGCAGCTCTCAAGGTGGGGGGGAGGGCCAAGAGACCCAGTACTTC.